These T cell receptor beta chains were read from a single sample in a study of regulatory T cells in long-lasting Graves disease. MiXCR was run by TCRdb on the multiplex PCR reads, yielding one entry per CDR3 protein. The data show approximately 690,000 distinct CDR3 sequences, around 30% seen once. Here the sequenced sample was peripheral blood mononuclear cells (PBMCs), taken when the disease was refractory, from a patient treated with antithyroid drugs. Receptors were obtained from a female donor with Graves disease. Each CDR3 is given with its conserved first and last residue. The order of the fields is V gene, clone size, D gene, J gene, CDR3 protein, CDR3 DNA. A D gene is named only where the DNA matches it firmly. The size entry is marked missing in some rows and otherwise reads once, few, many or a size class.

V: TRBV20-1
size: -
D: -
J: TRBJ1-1
CDR3: CSAARSQGTEAFF
DNA: TGCAGTGCTGCAAGATCACAGGGAACTGAAGCTTTCTTT

V: TRBV5-5
size: -
D: -
J: TRBJ1-2
CDR3: CASSLSTGLRGYTF
DNA: TGTGCCAGCAGCTTATCTACAGGGCTACGCGGCTACACCTTC

V: TRBV20-1
size: -
D: -
J: TRBJ1-2
CDR3: CSAFNQDIANYGYTF
DNA: TGCAGTGCTTTTAATCAAGACATTGCTAACTATGGCTACACCTTC

V: TRBV11-2
size: -
D: -
J: TRBJ2-2
CDR3: CASSWGSSNTGELFF
DNA: TGTGCCAGCAGCTGGGGGAGTTCGAATACCGGGGAGCTGTTTTTT

V: TRBV6-1
size: -
D: -
J: TRBJ2-2
CDR3: CASSRNRDTYTGELFF
DNA: TGTGCCAGCAGTCGAAACCGGGACACATACACCGGGGAGCTGTTTTTT

V: TRBV2
size: many
D: TRBD1
J: TRBJ1-2
CDR3: CASSADRSRPNYGYTF
DNA: TGTGCCAGCAGTGCGGACAGGTCCCGTCCTAACTATGGCTACACCTTC

V: TRBV6-1
size: -
D: -
J: TRBJ2-7
CDR3: CASSRTARTYEQYF
DNA: TGTGCCAGCAGCCGGACGGCCAGGACCTACGAGCAGTACTTC

V: TRBV28
size: -
D: TRBD2
J: TRBJ2-3
CDR3: CASNNPGLAGATDTQYF
DNA: TGTGCCAGCAATAACCCGGGACTAGCGGGAGCGACAGATACGCAGTATTTT

V: TRBV6-1
size: -
D: -
J: TRBJ1-5
CDR3: CASSVAGINSNQPQHF
DNA: TGTGCCAGCAGTGTGGCAGGGATCAACAGCAATCAGCCCCAGCATTTT

V: TRBV2
size: many
D: -
J: TRBJ2-7
CDR3: CASRGRGDEQYF
DNA: TGTGCCAGCAGAGGAAGGGGGGACGAGCAGTACTTC

V: TRBV12-3/TRBV12-4
size: many
D: -
J: TRBJ1-1
CDR3: CASSREQENTEAFF
DNA: TGTGCCAGCAGTCGCGAACAGGAGAACACTGAAGCTTTCTTT

V: TRBV7-3
size: -
D: TRBD1
J: TRBJ2-2
CDR3: CASSIGTDTGELFF
DNA: TGTGCCAGCAGCATCGGGACAGACACCGGGGAGCTGTTTTTT

V: TRBV7-2
size: -
D: -
J: TRBJ1-2
CDR3: CASRPTGNSNYGYTF
DNA: TGTGCCAGCAGACCTACAGGGAACTCTAACTATGGCTACACCTTC

V: TRBV29-1
size: few
D: -
J: TRBJ2-7
CDR3: CSVSGPNYEQYF
DNA: TGCAGCGTTTCTGGACCTAACTACGAGCAGTACTTC

V: TRBV2
size: many
D: -
J: TRBJ2-5
CDR3: CASSEVGQETQYF
DNA: TGTGCCAGCAGTGAAGTGGGGCAAGAGACCCAGTACTTC

V: TRBV6-1
size: -
D: TRBD1
J: TRBJ1-2
CDR3: CASSDGTGGSYTF
DNA: TGTGCCAGCAGTGATGGGACAGGTGGAAGCTACACCTTC

V: TRBV7-3
size: few
D: -
J: TRBJ1-1
CDR3: CASSLSLYTEAFF
DNA: TGTGCCAGCAGCTTATCTCTCTACACTGAAGCTTTCTTT

V: TRBV10-3
size: few
D: TRBD2
J: TRBJ2-2
CDR3: CAIKLAGGGTGELFF
DNA: TGTGCCATCAAACTAGCGGGAGGCGGGACCGGGGAGCTGTTTTTT

V: TRBV10-3
size: few
D: TRBD1
J: TRBJ1-1
CDR3: CAIGPGGDRNTEAFF
DNA: TGTGCCATCGGCCCAGGGGGCGATCGGAACACTGAAGCTTTCTTT

V: TRBV12-3/TRBV12-4
size: few
D: TRBD2
J: TRBJ2-7
CDR3: CASSYTPGLAGGTNYEQYF
DNA: TGTGCCAGCAGTTACACCCCTGGACTAGCGGGAGGGACTAACTACGAGCAGTACTTC

V: TRBV12-3/TRBV12-4
size: few
D: -
J: TRBJ2-2
CDR3: CASSPLGGTGELFF
DNA: TGTGCCAGCAGCCCCCTGGGCGGCACCGGGGAGCTGTTTTTT

V: TRBV15
size: -
D: -
J: TRBJ2-7
CDR3: CATSRDRSVSFEQYF
DNA: TGTGCCACCAGCAGAGATCGAAGCGTTTCCTTCGAGCAGTACTTC

V: TRBV12-3/TRBV12-4
size: few
D: TRBD2
J: TRBJ2-2
CDR3: CASRGLSGGSGELFF
DNA: TGTGCCAGCAGGGGACTGAGCGGGGGCTCCGGGGAGCTGTTTTTT

V: TRBV12-3/TRBV12-4
size: -
D: -
J: TRBJ2-1
CDR3: CASSSPGAFGNEQFF
DNA: TGTGCCAGCAGTTCCCCGGGGGCCTTTGGCAATGAGCAGTTCTTC

V: TRBV6-2/TRBV6-3
size: -
D: -
J: TRBJ2-7
CDR3: CASSYSSLDFTSYEQYF
DNA: TGTGCCAGCAGTTACTCGAGTCTTGACTTTACCTCCTACGAGCAGTACTTC

V: TRBV2
size: -
D: TRBD2
J: TRBJ2-3
CDR3: CASSEWREDTDTQYF
DNA: TGTGCCAGCAGTGAATGGCGGGAGGACACAGATACGCAGTATTTT

V: TRBV12-3/TRBV12-4
size: -
D: -
J: TRBJ2-6
CDR3: CASSLFRATGANVLTF
DNA: TGTGCCAGCAGTCTTTTTAGGGCAACAGGGGCCAACGTCCTGACTTTC

V: TRBV10-3
size: -
D: -
J: TRBJ2-7
CDR3: CAISDRVVTLDYEQYF
DNA: TGTGCCATCAGTGATCGAGTCGTGACACTAGACTACGAGCAGTACTTC

V: TRBV7-9
size: -
D: TRBD1
J: TRBJ1-1
CDR3: CASSLVFRTGTNTEAFF
DNA: TGTGCCAGCAGCTTAGTCTTCAGGACAGGGACGAACACTGAAGCTTTCTTT

V: TRBV12-3/TRBV12-4
size: many
D: -
J: TRBJ1-5
CDR3: CASSLAEVGAWPQHF
DNA: TGTGCCAGCAGTTTAGCGGAGGTGGGGGCTTGGCCCCAGCATTTT

V: TRBV10-3
size: -
D: TRBD1
J: TRBJ2-2
CDR3: CAISETGVTTGELFF
DNA: TGTGCCATCAGTGAGACAGGGGTCACCACCGGGGAGCTGTTTTTT

V: TRBV28
size: -
D: -
J: TRBJ1-1
CDR3: CASSLIESEAFF
DNA: TGTGCCAGCAGCCTGATTGAATCTGAAGCTTTCTTT

V: TRBV24-1
size: -
D: TRBD1
J: TRBJ2-7
CDR3: CATSDSPRQGYEQYF
DNA: TGTGCCACCAGTGACTCGCCGCGACAGGGCTACGAGCAGTACTTC

V: TRBV7-3
size: -
D: -
J: TRBJ2-7
CDR3: CASSLMVGLPYEQYF
DNA: TGTGCCAGCAGCTTAATGGTCGGACTCCCCTACGAGCAGTACTTC

V: TRBV10-3
size: -
D: TRBD1
J: TRBJ1-2
CDR3: CAISMTGEYGYTF
DNA: TGTGCCATCAGTATGACAGGGGAATATGGCTACACCTTC

V: TRBV6-5
size: -
D: TRBD2
J: TRBJ2-3
CDR3: CASSWTSGSSDTQYF
DNA: TGTGCCAGCAGTTGGACTAGCGGATCCTCAGATACGCAGTATTTT

V: TRBV18
size: few
D: -
J: TRBJ1-1
CDR3: CASSDPRRTEAFF
DNA: TGTGCCAGCTCGGACCCAAGGAGGACTGAAGCTTTCTTT